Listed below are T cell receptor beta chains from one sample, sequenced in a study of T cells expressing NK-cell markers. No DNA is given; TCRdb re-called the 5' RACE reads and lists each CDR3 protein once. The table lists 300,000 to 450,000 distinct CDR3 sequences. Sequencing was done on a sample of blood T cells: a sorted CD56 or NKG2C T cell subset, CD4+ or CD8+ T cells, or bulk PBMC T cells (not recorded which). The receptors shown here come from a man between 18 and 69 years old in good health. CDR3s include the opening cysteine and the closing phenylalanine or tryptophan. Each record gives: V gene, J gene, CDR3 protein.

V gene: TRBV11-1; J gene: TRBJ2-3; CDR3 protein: CASSLESRQKFTDTQYF
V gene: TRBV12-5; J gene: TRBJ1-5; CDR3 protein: CASGLVLGQGYNQPQHF
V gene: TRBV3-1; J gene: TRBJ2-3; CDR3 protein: CASRHSPSTDTQYF
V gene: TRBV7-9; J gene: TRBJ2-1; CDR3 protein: CASSLRLGAGVLNEQFF
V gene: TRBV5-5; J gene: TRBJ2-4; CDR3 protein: CASSRPGGPNIQYF
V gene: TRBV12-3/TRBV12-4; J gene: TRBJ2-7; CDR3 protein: CASSFEGHGREQYF
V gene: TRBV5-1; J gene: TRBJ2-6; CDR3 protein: CASIEEGGDITHSGANVLTF
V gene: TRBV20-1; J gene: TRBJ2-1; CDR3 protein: CSARLRYNEQFF
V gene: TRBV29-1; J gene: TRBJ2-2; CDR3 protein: CSVENRGPTGELFF
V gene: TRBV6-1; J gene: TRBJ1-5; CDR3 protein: CASSRYRGQGNQPQHF
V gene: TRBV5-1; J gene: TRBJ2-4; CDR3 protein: CASSLGQLAKNIQYF
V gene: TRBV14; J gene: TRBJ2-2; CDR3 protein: CASSTHSGNTGELFF
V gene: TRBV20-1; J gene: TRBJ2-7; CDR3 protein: CSARDNAGGHLYEQYF
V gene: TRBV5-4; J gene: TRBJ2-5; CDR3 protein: CASSRGGWGDQETQYF
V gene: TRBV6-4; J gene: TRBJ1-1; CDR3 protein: CASSDGQETEAFF
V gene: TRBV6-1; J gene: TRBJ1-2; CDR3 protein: CASSPRTGLINYGYTF
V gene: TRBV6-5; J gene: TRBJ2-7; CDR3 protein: CASSYSTADETYEQYF
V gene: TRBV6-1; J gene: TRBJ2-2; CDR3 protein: CASSESRVGTGELFF
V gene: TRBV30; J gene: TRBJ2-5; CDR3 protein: CACSISGGRETQYF
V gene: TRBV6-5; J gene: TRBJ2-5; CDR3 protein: CASSSRSSGGQRGETQYF